Sequencing of this TCR beta chain was carried out in a study of cytomegalovirus exposure and HLA in healthy donors. Study findings and constraints: Presence/absence analyses treated sequencing depth as roughly uniform across donors.

A word on this clone: Its antigen is undetermined.

The CDR3 extends over 13 amino acids. V gave up 8 bases and J gave up 1 base; unmatched junction bases: 4. CDR1 SNHLY and CDR2 FYNNEI come from the germline V gene. The PCR was carried out with 60 Vbeta primers and 13 Jbeta primers. Profiling relied on immunoSEQ multiplex PCR, and the TCRdb table lists in-frame clones only, not all of them. The table includes 150,000 to 200,000 clones, 70% detected once. The sample was PBMCs. The receptor's source is a man aged 18 to 35 in good health and CMV-seropositive. The V gene is TRBV2, the J gene TRBJ2-5; 7 bases fit TRBD1. The CDR3 is CASGRTGQETQYF. CDR3 in DNA: TGTGCCAGCGGACGGACAGGCCAAGAGACCCAGTACTTC.